This T cell receptor (beta chain) was identified during a study of T cell responses to AZD1222 COVID-19 vaccine. Study as a whole: Pooled together were second doses at about 4 or about 12 weeks. The study's findings and limits: In the spike-specific TCR repertoire, nearly half reportedly target unmutated variant regions. Donors were mostly white British, more females; clonal diversity possibly underestimated. Seropositive AZD1222 recipients at baseline numbered only six or seven.

Sequencing was performed with immunoSEQ multiplex PCR; in TCRdb, only in-frame clones are kept and a portion is missing. There are about 100,000 clones in the sample; 80% to 90% occur only once, and more than 15% lies in the top ten. On this clone itself: Its matching antigen is unknown.

Germline CDR1 LNHNV, CDR2 YYDKDF (reference sequence). The CDR3 covers 12 residues. Trimming stripped 0 bases from V and 8 bases from J, with 7 bases between. The sample was peripheral blood, taken on day 0 of AZD1222 vaccination. The clonotype was recovered from an adult in good health. The rearrangement uses TRBV15 and TRBJ1-2; D uncertain. The CDR3 coding sequence is TGTGCCACCAGCAGAGAGGTGGGAGGCTACACCTTC. Amino acid sequence: CATSREVGGYTF.